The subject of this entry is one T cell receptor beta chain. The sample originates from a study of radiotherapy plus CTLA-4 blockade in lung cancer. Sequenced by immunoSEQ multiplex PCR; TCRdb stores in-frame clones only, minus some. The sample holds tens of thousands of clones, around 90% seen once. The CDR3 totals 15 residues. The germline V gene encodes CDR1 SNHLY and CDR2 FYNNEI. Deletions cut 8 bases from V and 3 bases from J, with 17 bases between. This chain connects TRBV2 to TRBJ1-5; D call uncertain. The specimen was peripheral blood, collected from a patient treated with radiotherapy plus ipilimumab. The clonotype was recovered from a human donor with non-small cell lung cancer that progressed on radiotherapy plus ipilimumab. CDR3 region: CASRRNAWDNQPQHF. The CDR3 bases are TGTGCCAGCCGTCGTAATGCTTGGGACAATCAGCCCCAGCATTTT.